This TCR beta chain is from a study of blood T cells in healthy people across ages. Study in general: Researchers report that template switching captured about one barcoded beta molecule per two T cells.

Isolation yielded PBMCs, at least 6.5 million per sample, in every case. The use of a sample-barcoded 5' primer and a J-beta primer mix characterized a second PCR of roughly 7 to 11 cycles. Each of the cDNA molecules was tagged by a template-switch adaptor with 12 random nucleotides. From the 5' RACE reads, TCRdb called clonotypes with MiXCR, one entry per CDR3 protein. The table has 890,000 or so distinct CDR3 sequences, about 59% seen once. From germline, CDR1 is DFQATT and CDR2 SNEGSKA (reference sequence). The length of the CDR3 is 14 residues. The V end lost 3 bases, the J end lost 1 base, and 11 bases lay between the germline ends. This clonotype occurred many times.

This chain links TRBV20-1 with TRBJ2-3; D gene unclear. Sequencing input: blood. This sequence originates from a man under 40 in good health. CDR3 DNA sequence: TGCAGTGCTAGGCGTTCGGGCCGCACAGATACGCAGTATTTT. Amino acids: CSARRSGRTDTQYF.